This paragraph covers one T cell receptor beta chain sequence. Its cognate antigen has yet to be identified. The record has no base qualities; no much larger clone is one base away. The data stem from a study of cytomegalovirus exposure and HLA in healthy donors (dated by TCRdb to about 2017). Broadly, across the study: The 650 to 750 repertoires of the first cohort and the 120 or so validation repertoires were produced on the same platform, according to a later analysis. The study aimed to test whether signatures of past pathogen exposure could be identified by cataloging public T cell receptors. Along with the approximately 700-subject first cohort, a separate validation cohort of 120 different subjects was used. To predict cytomegalovirus infection status, the study combined high-throughput TCR immunosequencing, statistical association of individual TCRs with disease status, and machine learning. The investigation overall reported the following: The classifier was reported to diagnose cytomegalovirus status with high specificity and sensitivity in both the original and validation cohorts. Across donors, most TCR sequences were observed very rarely, whereas some public TCRs were present in many individuals. The study listed 150 to 200 TCR beta chains as associated with cytomegalovirus. Subsequent analysis determined that TCRs grouped into clusters in the first cohort also showed a tendency toward co-occurrence across the approximately 110 validation repertoires, and about 93% of cluster scores exceeded 0. The authors suggested that the approach could potentially be extended to other disease states and immunological phenotypes. All 120 or so repertoires were used to score co-occurrence in the validation cohort in a later analysis, because that analysis had no HLA typing for the cohort. A few of the identified cytomegalovirus-associated TCR beta chains were confirmed in vitro to be specific for cytomegalovirus antigens.

Libraries were constructed by the immunoSEQ multiplex PCR assay. Per the source publication's procedure: A statistical classification framework was developed to diagnose cytomegalovirus status using the catalog of TCR beta chain sequences. TCRdb stores this immuneACCESS table with in-frame sequences only. Part of the clones is absent; in the studies checked, under half of the shortfall reflects unresolved V genes, and no reason is known for the rest. Clonal size and the V and J genes are those of that table, whereas D and trimming came from the DNA. The sample table lists 55,000 to 80,000 clones, roughly 96% of them with a count of one. Together, the top ten hold 3% to 4% of the sample. The CDR3 measures 18 amino acids from cysteine to phenylalanine. Only the CDR3 DNA is retained, 54 bases long and in frame from the first base. The CDR1 and CDR2 encoded by the germline V gene (reference sequence) are LNHDA and SQIVND. V drops 9 bases and J drops 1 base, leaving 25 bases in between.

Separate from the roughly 650-subject first cohort, the validation cohort of 95 to 150 subjects was the group to which the donors belonged. The sample taken for sequencing was PBMCs. The sequence came from a young man in good health and CMV-seronegative. The receptor chain draws on TRBV19 and TRBJ1-5; a confident D gene designation cannot be given. The CDR3: CASAGDFWRERSNQPQHF. In nucleotides, the sequence is TGTGCCAGCGCCGGGGATTTTTGGAGAGAAAGGAGCAATCAGCCCCAGCATTTT.